This TCR beta chain originates from a study of T cell clusters in autoimmune cytopenias. TRB rearrangements were amplified by touch-down multiplex PCR with mixed TRB-A/B primers. TCRdb reprocessed the multiplex PCR reads, with one entry per CDR3 protein and no DNA. Listed are some 4,500 distinct CDR3 sequences; approximately 67% falls within the top ten. A remark on this clonotype: Its specificity is unknown.

Each sample's input was 200 to 300 ng genomic DNA, 38,000 or so genome equivalents. Findings and caveats of the study: A dominant lymphoma-associated repertoire apparently masked the cluster-lack signature in secondary cytopenia versus chronic lymphocytic leukemia. TRB repertoire shifts in secondary cytopenia and chronic lymphocytic leukemia mostly reflected lymphoma, not autoimmunity.

Germline V CDR1 and CDR2: SGHNT, YENEEA. CDR3 length: 15 residues. These data also formed part of another study, on T cell repertoires in aging, cancer and after chemotherapy. That source notes: Rebound thymic output was suggested by rising median generation probability during chemotherapy in each cancer cohort.

This chain joins TRBV11-3 and TRBJ1-4; TCRdb's assignment of TRBD1 cannot be checked, as there is no DNA. This clonotype was obtained from a human donor with an autoimmune cytopenia or autoimmune hepatitis (not recorded which). The sample was peripheral blood. This CDR3 is CASSYKDRFNEKLFF.